This T cell receptor beta chain is drawn from a study of early T cells in non-severe SARS-CoV-2 infection. In its sample, this clonotype was seen a few times. Its antigen remains unknown. Unique molecular identifiers tagged individual cDNA molecules. TCRdb processed the 5' RACE reads anew with MiXCR; each CDR3 protein has one entry. Of about 64,000 distinct CDR3 sequences detected, roughly 12% appear once; the ten largest clones hold over 1.1%. The V gene's germline CDR1 is SGHAT and CDR2 FQNNGV. V lost 0 bases and J lost 2, with 13 bases in between. This CDR3 comprises 16 residues. Whole-study findings and limits: VDJdb matching skewed toward anti-spike CD8 responses, missing private and CD4 specificities.

This chain joins TRBV11-2 and TRBJ2-5; a possible D gene is TRBD2 (6 bases). Here the sequenced sample was whole blood, taken at baseline. The sequence was collected from an adult who was a healthcare worker with PCR-confirmed SARS-CoV-2 infection or an uninfected control (not recorded which). The CDR3 region has the DNA TGTGCCAGCAGCTTAGATGGGGCGGGACCACAAGAGACCCAGTACTTC. Translation gives CASSLDGAGPQETQYF.